This T cell receptor (beta chain) came from a study of spatial heterogeneity in lung cancer. About the research overall: Compared with alpha-chain sequences, beta-chain sequences were consistently detected in greater numbers. Findings and caveats of the study: Among blood samples, ubiquitous expanded tumor TCRs appeared more at resection than at follow-up.

This clonotype showed up just a few times. Antigen unknown. Time point meaning: sample taken at primary tumor resection. Unsorted whole RNA samples from tumor, nontumor lung or frozen PBMC were sequenced. Samples were donated by 72 untreated early-stage non-small cell lung cancer patients. All TCR cDNA molecules were individually tagged with a unique molecular identifier. TCRdb reprocessed the 5' RACE reads with MiXCR, giving one entry per CDR3 protein. The sample holds roughly 70,000 distinct CDR3 sequences, about an eighth seen once. Germline CDR1 MNHEY, CDR2 SMNVEV (reference sequence). Trimming removed 5 bases at V and 6 bases at J, with 17 bases between. CDR3 size: 14 residues.

Sequences were derived from PBMCs, sampled at surgery. The TCR sequence derives from a male donor with early-stage non-small cell lung cancer. This chain joins TRBV27 and TRBJ2-7, with D perhaps TRBD1 (5 bases). CDR3 sequence: CASSRQGTSFEQYF. CDR3 sequence (DNA): TGTGCCAGCAGTAGGCAGGGCACTTCGTTCGAGCAGTACTTC.